These 28 T cell receptor beta chains share one sample of origin, sequenced in a study of CXCR3 chemokines and chemotherapy response in bladder cancer. One entry per CDR3 protein results from TCRdb running MiXCR on the PCR reads. The sample consists of roughly 1,200 distinct CDR3 sequences, about 18% of them appearing once. The specimen was taken from a patient whose treatment included neoadjuvant chemotherapy. All receptors derive from a human donor with bladder cancer that did not respond to neoadjuvant chemotherapy.

Regarding this clonotype: This likely reflects a read error, since a far larger clone is one base away. The CDR3 loop is CSARGLAGYNEQYF. In DNA form, the CDR3 reads TGCAGTGCTAGGGGACTAGCGGGTTACAATGAGCAGTACTTC. The gene calls are TRBV20-1 and TRBJ2-7, with 12 bases lining up with TRBD2. CDR3 length: 14 amino acids. Germline CDR1 and CDR2: DFQATT and SNEGSKA (reference sequence). Germline trimming cut 3 bases from V and 7 bases from J; bases unmatched to any gene: 7.

The V gene is TRBV2, the J gene TRBJ1-3; D not resolved. The CDR3 loop spans 13 amino acids. Germline loops: CDR1 SNHLY, CDR2 FYNNEI. V gave up 4 bases and J gave up 9 bases, with 13 bases separating them. The CDR3 loop is CASSANPLSTIYF. As DNA, the CDR3 is TGTGCCAGCAGTGCAAACCCCCTGAGCACCATATATTTT.

This clonotype was seen ten or more times. The rearrangement joins TRBV5-4 to TRBJ1-2; a weak D match, TRBD1 (5 bases). CDR1 and CDR2 from the germline V gene are SGHNT and YYREEE (reference sequence). This CDR3 has 13 amino acids. V was cut by 4 bases and J by 2 bases, with 9 bases left in between. CDR3 sequence (DNA): TGTGCCAGCAGCACCGGGGACAACTATGGCTACACCTTC. This translates into CASSTGDNYGYTF. Combining the CDR3 with reference TRBV5-4 and TRBJ1-2 gives the whole variable domain ETGVTQSPTHLIKTRGQQVTLRCSSQSGHNTVSWYQQALGQGPQFIFQYYREEENGRGNFPPRFSGLQFPNYSSELNVNALELDDSALYLCASSTGDNYGYTFGSGTRLTVV.

The CDR3 DNA sequence: TGTGCCAGCAGCCCGGGACAGGGGAGCTCCTACGAGCAGTACTTC. Protein sequence: CASSPGQGSSYEQYF. V usage is TRBV5-6 and J usage is TRBJ2-7; 10 bases are shared with TRBD1. This CDR3 is 15 amino acids long. Germline V gene lookup returns CDR1 SGHDT and CDR2 YYEEEE. The trim removed 4 bases at V and 0 bases at J, leaving 4 bases unmatched. Drawing the rest from reference TRBV5-6 and TRBJ2-7, the complete variable domain is DAGVTQSPTHLIKTRGQQVTLRCSPKSGHDTVSWYQQALGQGPQFIFQYYEEEERQRGNFPDRFSGHQFPNYSSELNVNALLLGDSALYLCASSPGQGSSYEQYFGPGTRLTVT.

For this clonotype: This likely came from a read error, as a far larger clone is one base away. The chain combines TRBV5-6 with TRBJ2-1; 7 bases line up with TRBD2. The germline gives CDR1 SGHDT, CDR2 YYEEEE. The CDR3 totals 14 residues. With V trimmed by 4 bases and J by 13 bases, 14 bases remained unmatched. CDR3: CASSVITSVETQFF. The CDR3 DNA sequence: TGTGCCAGCAGCGTCATTACTAGCGTAGAGACCCAGTTCTTC.

By frequency in the sample, this clonotype is medium-sized. The chain links TRBV6-1 to TRBJ2-1; D unclear. Germline assignment: CDR1 MNHNS and CDR2 SASEGT. V lost 7 bases to trimming and J lost 3 bases, with 16 bases between them. CDR3 length: 15 amino acids. The CDR3 protein is CASTPGRSGYNEQFF. The CDR3 DNA sequence: TGTGCCAGCACTCCGGGTCGGTCGGGCTACAATGAGCAGTTCTTC.

In its sample, this clonotype ranks as medium-sized (0.01 to 0.1%). V and J are TRBV30 and TRBJ2-2; 13 nucleotides line up with TRBD2. CDR3 length: 16 residues. Germline loops: CDR1 GTSNPN, CDR2 SVGIG (reference sequence). The trim removed 4 bases at V and 2 bases at J, leaving 4 bases unmatched. DNA of the CDR3: TGTGCCTGGAAGACTAGCGGGAGGTACAACACCGGGGAGCTGTTTTTT. Translated: CAWKTSGRYNTGELFF.

Comment on this clonotype: A single base is all that separates this from a far larger clone, so a read error is likely. The chain employs TRBV6-1 and TRBJ2-7; D call uncertain. V lost 6 bases and J 7 bases, leaving 19 bases between the germline ends. Germline V gene sequence: CDR1 MNHNS, CDR2 SASEGT. CDR3 length: 14 amino acids. This chain's CDR3 is CASRKTGADNEQYF. Written as DNA, the CDR3 is TGTGCCAGCAGGAAAACTGGCGCCGACAATGAGCAGTACTTC.

This clonotype is large by share. V usage is TRBV12-3 or TRBV12-4 and J usage is TRBJ2-7; D possibly corresponds to TRBD1 (7 bases). V was clipped by 3 bases and J by 2 bases, with 14 bases between them. The CDR3 runs 15 residues. The CDR3 loop is CASSFGGTAAYEQYF. CDR3 in DNA: TGTGCCAGCAGTTTCGGAGGGACAGCCGCCTACGAGCAGTACTTC.

Worth noting for this clonotype: A single base is all that separates this from a far larger clone, so a read error is likely. The V and J genes are TRBV27 and TRBJ2-1, with D perhaps TRBD1 (6 bases). V was cut by 5 bases and J by 7 bases, with 18 bases left in between. The CDR3 length is 15 residues. Germline loops: CDR1 MNHEY, CDR2 SMNVEV (reference sequence). The CDR3 nucleotides are TGTGCCAGCAGTGATTCGGCAGGGGTAGGTAATGAGCAGTTCTTC. Protein product: CASSDSAGVGNEQFF.

This rearrangement joins TRBV6-5 to TRBJ1-1; 8 bases are shared with TRBD1. The V segment lost 5 bases and the J segment 4 bases; nucleotides outside the gene matches: 9. The CDR3 loop spans 15 amino acids. Per germline, CDR1 MNHEY and CDR2 SVGAGI. The CDR3: CASSPRTGLVTEAFF. For the CDR3, the DNA is TGTGCCAGCAGTCCCCGGACAGGGCTTGTCACTGAAGCTTTCTTT.

This clonotype showed up many times. V gene TRBV20-1 combines with J gene TRBJ2-5; TRBD2 might be the D (6 bases). From germline, CDR1 is DFQATT and CDR2 SNEGSKA (reference sequence). Trimming removed 6 bases from V and 4 bases from J, with 12 bases in between. The CDR3 contains 12 residues. CDR3 sequence (DNA): TGCAGTGCAAATCGGGAGTTAGAGACCCAGTACTTC. This codes for CSANRELETQYF.

This clonotype ranks as medium-sized. This chain connects TRBV27 to TRBJ1-4, with 8 nucleotides matching TRBD1. This CDR3 spans 15 amino acids. Germline V gene lookup returns CDR1 MNHEY and CDR2 SMNVEV (reference sequence). Trimming cost V 0 bases and J 5 bases; bases outside gene matches: 2. The CDR3 spells CASSLSWTGNEKLFF. The CDR3 nucleotides read TGTGCCAGCAGTTTATCGTGGACAGGGAATGAAAAACTGTTTTTT.

The gene calls are TRBV25-1 and TRBJ2-5; D unresolved. Germline-derived CDR1 and CDR2 are MGHDK and SYGVNS. The CDR3 is 10 residues long. V shed 8 bases and J shed 1 base, with 2 bases lying between them. CDR3 in amino acids: CASGQETQYF. The CDR3 DNA reads TGTGCCAGCGGCCAAGAGACCCAGTACTTC. Full variable domain (remainder filled in from reference TRBV25-1 and TRBJ2-5): EADIYQTPRYLVIGTGKKITLECSQTMGHDKMYWYQQDPGMELHLIHYSYGVNSTEKGDLSSESTVSRIRTEHFPLTLESARPSHTSQYLCASGQETQYFGPGTRLLVL.

In its sample, this clonotype was seen many times. CDR3 sequence (DNA): TGTGCCAGCAGTTTCTTGGGCTACGAGCAGTACTTC. This encodes CASSFLGYEQYF. V is TRBV12-3 or TRBV12-4 and J is TRBJ2-7; the D is unclear. The CDR3 has 12 amino acids. V was clipped by 3 bases and J by 3 bases, with 6 bases between them.

Sample share makes this clonotype medium-sized. This CDR3 is CASSFTGERHEQYF. In nucleotides, the CDR3 is TGTGCCAGCAGCTTCACAGGGGAACGGCACGAGCAGTACTTC. V usage is TRBV27 and J usage is TRBJ2-7; 7 positions match TRBD1. Germline loops: CDR1 MNHEY, CDR2 SMNVEV (reference sequence). The junction had 10 bases not matched to a gene; V was cut back by 6 bases and J by 5 bases. The CDR3 is made up of 14 amino acids.

The genes are TRBV7-9 and TRBJ1-4; D may be TRBD1 (5 bases). CDR1 SEHNR and CDR2 FQNEAQ come from the germline V gene (reference sequence). Trimming took off 1 base at V and 8 bases at J, with 11 bases between the two ends. This CDR3 has 14 residues. The CDR3 DNA follows: TGTGCCAGCAGCTTAGGGGGCACTAGGGAAAAACTGTTTTTT. Protein product: CASSLGGTREKLFF.

This clonotype appeared a few times. The V gene is TRBV9, the J gene TRBJ2-1; no definite D call. Trimming removed 3 bases from V and 0 bases from J, with 1 base in between. The germline V gene has CDR1 SGDLS and CDR2 YYNGEE. The CDR3 is 12 amino acids. The CDR3 region has the DNA TGTGCCAGCAGCGCCTCCTACAATGAGCAGTTCTTC. This sequence encodes CASSASYNEQFF. Full variable domain (rest looked up from reference TRBV9 and TRBJ2-1): DSGVTQTPKHLITATGQRVTLRCSPRSGDLSVYWYQQSLDQGLQFLIQYYNGEERAKGNILERFSAQQFPDLHSELNLSSLELGDSALYFCASSASYNEQFFGPGTRLTVL.

Relative to its sample, this clonotype is large. V usage is TRBV6-1 and J usage is TRBJ1-1; 7 positions match TRBD1. V lost 7 bases, J lost 0 bases, and 14 bases stayed unmatched. The CDR3 length is 17 residues. Germline assignment: CDR1 MNHNS and CDR2 SASEGT. The CDR3 protein is CASTILSGGGMNTEAFF. CDR3 in DNA: TGTGCCAGCACCATTCTTTCAGGGGGAGGAATGAACACTGAAGCTTTCTTT.

This clonotype is classed as large. This rearrangement joins TRBV6-2 or TRBV6-3 to TRBJ2-7; 10 nucleotides line up with TRBD2. Germline values: CDR1 MNHEY, CDR2 SVGEGT. V was clipped by 2 bases and J by 4 bases; unmatched bases: 14. This CDR3 is built from 18 residues. In nucleotides, the CDR3 is TGTGCCAGCAGTTACACTAGCGGGGTCCTAGAGAACGTATACGAGCAGTACTTC. Translation gives CASSYTSGVLENVYEQYF.

The chain uses TRBV6-1 and TRBJ2-3; D may be TRBD2 (7 bases). Germline V gene sequence: CDR1 MNHNS, CDR2 SASEGT. V lost 6 bases to trimming and J lost 2 bases, with 15 bases between them. This CDR3 has 15 residues. The chain's CDR3 is CASRVAGATTDTQYF. CDR3 coding DNA: TGTGCCAGCAGGGTGGCGGGGGCCACCACAGATACGCAGTATTTT.

This clonotype counts as medium-sized. The chain has TRBV18 and TRBJ2-3, with D perhaps TRBD1 (5 bases). Trimming removed 3 bases at V and 0 bases at J, with 19 bases between. The CDR3 runs 18 residues. Germline CDR1 is KGHSH and CDR2 is LQKENI. The CDR3 DNA sequence: TGTGCCAGCTCACCCCTCGTGGGCAGGGAAACTAGCACAGATACGCAGTATTTT. It codes for CASSPLVGRETSTDTQYF.

With regard to this clonotype: A single base is all that separates this from a far larger clone, so a read error is likely. The rearrangement links TRBV7-2 to TRBJ1-1, with a possible D match to TRBD1 (6 bases). Germline CDR1 reads SGHTA; CDR2 reads FQGNSA. Between the trimmed V and J ends, which lost 6 bases and 3 bases, there was a span of 20 bases. This CDR3 is built from 16 residues. CDR3 nucleotide sequence: TGTGCCAGCAGTGGCGGCAAGGGGGAGTGGGACACTGAAGCTTTCTTT. Translation: CASSGGKGEWDTEAFF.

The CDR3: CASSSTPSSAYNSPLHF. In DNA, the CDR3 is TGTGCCAGCAGCTCCACCCCCTCTAGTGCTTATAATTCACCCCTCCACTTT. This chain links TRBV7-2 with TRBJ1-6; no reliable D call. V lost 4 bases, J lost 4 bases, and 17 bases lay in between. This CDR3 is built from 17 residues. In germline, CDR1 is SGHTA, CDR2 FQGNSA.

In the case of this clonotype: A far larger clone is just one base off, so this is likely a read error. The chain uses TRBV18 and TRBJ2-7, with D possibly called TRBD1 or TRBD2 (6 bases each). CDR1 is KGHSH and CDR2 is LQKENI in the germline V gene. With 3 bases removed from V and 7 bases from J, the gap between germline ends came to 13 bases. This CDR3 is built from 13 residues. CDR3 in amino acids: CASSPRRGNEQYF. CDR3 coding DNA: TGTGCCAGCTCACCCAGGAGGGGGAATGAGCAGTACTTC.

The chain recombines TRBV10-2 with TRBJ1-2, with a weak D call TRBD1 (6 bases). CDR1 is WSHSY and CDR2 is SAAADI in the germline V gene. The CDR3 is made up of 12 amino acids. Trimming took off 6 bases at V and 3 bases at J, with 8 bases between the two ends. This chain's CDR3 is CASRQGYYGYTF. The CDR3 coding sequence is TGCGCCAGCAGACAGGGTTACTATGGCTACACCTTC.

By its share, this clonotype is hyperexpanded (1% or more). The gene calls are TRBV24-1 and TRBJ2-3; D is unresolved. With 4 bases removed from V and 6 bases from J, the gap between germline ends came to 16 bases. The CDR3 consists of 15 residues. Germline lookup yields CDR1 KGHDR and CDR2 SFDVKD. The chain's CDR3 is CATSDNPPLSDTQYF. The CDR3 nucleotides read TGTGCCACCAGTGACAACCCCCCCCTATCTGATACGCAGTATTTT.

This clonotype is labeled medium-sized. CDR3 sequence: CASSLAAIRKQYF. The CDR3 nucleotides read TGTGCCAGCAGCTTGGCCGCGATAAGGAAGCAGTACTTC. V usage is TRBV5-6 and J usage is TRBJ2-7; D gene ambiguous. Per the germline V gene, CDR1 is SGHDT and CDR2 is YYEEEE. Trimming removed 0 bases at V and 8 bases at J, with 12 bases between. CDR3 length: 13 residues.